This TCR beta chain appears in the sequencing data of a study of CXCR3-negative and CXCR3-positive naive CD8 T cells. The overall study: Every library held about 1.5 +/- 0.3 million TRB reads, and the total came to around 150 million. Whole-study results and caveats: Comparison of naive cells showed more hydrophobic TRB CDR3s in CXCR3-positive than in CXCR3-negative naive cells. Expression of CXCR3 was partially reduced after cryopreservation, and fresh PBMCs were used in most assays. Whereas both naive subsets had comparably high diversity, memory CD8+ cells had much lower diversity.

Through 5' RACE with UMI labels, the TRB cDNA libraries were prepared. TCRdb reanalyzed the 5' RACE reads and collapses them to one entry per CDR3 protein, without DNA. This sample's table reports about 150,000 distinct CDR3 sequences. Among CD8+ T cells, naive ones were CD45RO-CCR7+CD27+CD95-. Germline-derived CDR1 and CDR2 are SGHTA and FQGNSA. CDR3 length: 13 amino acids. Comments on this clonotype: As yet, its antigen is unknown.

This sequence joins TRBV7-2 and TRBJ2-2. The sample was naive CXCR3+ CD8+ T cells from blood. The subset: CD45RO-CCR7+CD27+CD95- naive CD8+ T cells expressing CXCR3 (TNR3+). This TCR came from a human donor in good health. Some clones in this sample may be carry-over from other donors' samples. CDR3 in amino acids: CASSLVDTGELFF.